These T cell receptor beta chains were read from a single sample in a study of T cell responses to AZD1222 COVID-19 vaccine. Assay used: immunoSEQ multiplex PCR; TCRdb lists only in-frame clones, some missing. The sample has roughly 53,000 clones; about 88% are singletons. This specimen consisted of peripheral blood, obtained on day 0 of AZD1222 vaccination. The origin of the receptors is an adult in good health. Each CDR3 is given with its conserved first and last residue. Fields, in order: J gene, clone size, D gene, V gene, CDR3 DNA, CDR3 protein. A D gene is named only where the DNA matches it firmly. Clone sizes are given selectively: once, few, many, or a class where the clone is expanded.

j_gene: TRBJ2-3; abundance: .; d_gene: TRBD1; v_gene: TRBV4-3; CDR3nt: TGCGCCAGCAGCCTCTTGACAGGGGGAAGAGATACGCAGTATTTT; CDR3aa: CASSLLTGGRDTQYF
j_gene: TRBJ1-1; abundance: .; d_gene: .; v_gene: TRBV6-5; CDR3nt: TGTGCCAGCAGCCTACTCGGGGGGACGAACACTGAAGCTTTCTTT; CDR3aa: CASSLLGGTNTEAFF
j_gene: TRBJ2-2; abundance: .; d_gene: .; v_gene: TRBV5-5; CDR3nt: TGTGCCAGCAGCTTGGGCCCGGCTAACACCGGGGAGCTGTTTTTT; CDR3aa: CASSLGPANTGELFF
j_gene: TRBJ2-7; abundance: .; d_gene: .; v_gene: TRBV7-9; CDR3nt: TGTGCCAGCAGCTCCATCGGACACCTGGACTCCTACGAGCAGTACTTC; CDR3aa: CASSSIGHLDSYEQYF
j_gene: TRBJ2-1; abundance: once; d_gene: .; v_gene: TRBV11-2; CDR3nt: TGTGCCAGCAGAGCCTACCAGGGCGGCGAGCAGTTCTTC; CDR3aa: CASRAYQGGEQFF
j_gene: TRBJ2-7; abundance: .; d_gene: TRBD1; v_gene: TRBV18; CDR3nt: TGTGCCAGCTCGCAGGGCACCGGGACAGGGGAATACGAGCAGTACTTC; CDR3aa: CASSQGTGTGEYEQYF
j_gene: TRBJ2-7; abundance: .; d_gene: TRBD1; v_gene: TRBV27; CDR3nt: TGTGCCAGCAGTTTAAGGGACAGGGTGTACGAGCAGTACTTC; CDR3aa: CASSLRDRVYEQYF
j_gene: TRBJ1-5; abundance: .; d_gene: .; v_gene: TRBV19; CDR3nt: TGTGCCAGTAGTTTCGAGCTTCGACAGCCCCAGCATTTT; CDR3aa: CASSFELRQPQHF
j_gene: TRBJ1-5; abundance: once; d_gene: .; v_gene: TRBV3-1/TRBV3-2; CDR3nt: TGTGCCAGCAGCCAGACCCTTGACAATCAGCCCCAGCATTTT; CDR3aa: CASSQTLDNQPQHF
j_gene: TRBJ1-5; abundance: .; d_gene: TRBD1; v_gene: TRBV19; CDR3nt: TGTGCCAGTAGTATAGATGGACAGGGGACTCAGCCCCAGCATTTT; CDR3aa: CASSIDGQGTQPQHF
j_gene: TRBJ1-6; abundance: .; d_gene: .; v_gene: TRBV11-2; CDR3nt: TGTGCCAGCAGCTTAAGAACAGGGTATAATTCACCCCTCCACTTT; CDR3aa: CASSLRTGYNSPLHF
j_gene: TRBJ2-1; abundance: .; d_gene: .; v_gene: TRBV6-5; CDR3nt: TGTGCCAGCCGGGGCACCTACAATGAGCAGTTCTTC; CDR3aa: CASRGTYNEQFF
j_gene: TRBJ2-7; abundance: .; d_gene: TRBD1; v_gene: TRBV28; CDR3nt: TGTGCCAGCAGTTTATTTGGGGACAGGGGCTCCTACGAGCAGTACTTC; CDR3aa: CASSLFGDRGSYEQYF
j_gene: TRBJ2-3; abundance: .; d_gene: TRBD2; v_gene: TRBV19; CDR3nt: TGTGCCAGTAGTATAGATCTGGCTAGCGGGAAAGATACGCAGTATTTT; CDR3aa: CASSIDLASGKDTQYF
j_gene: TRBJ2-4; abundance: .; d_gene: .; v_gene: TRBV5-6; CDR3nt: TGTGCCAGCAGCTTGGGCCCGCGGGGTGGCAAAAACATTCAGTACTTC; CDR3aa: CASSLGPRGGKNIQYF
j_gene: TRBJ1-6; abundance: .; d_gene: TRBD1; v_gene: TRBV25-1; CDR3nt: TGTGCCAGCAGTAGTGGACAGGCCCATAATTCACCCCTCCACTTT; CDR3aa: CASSSGQAHNSPLHF
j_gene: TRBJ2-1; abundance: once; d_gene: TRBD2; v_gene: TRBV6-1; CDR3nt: TGTGCCAGCAGTGATAAACAGACTAGCGGGAGGTCCAGTGAGCAGTTCTTC; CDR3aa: CASSDKQTSGRSSEQFF
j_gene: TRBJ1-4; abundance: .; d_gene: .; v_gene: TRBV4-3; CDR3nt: TGCGCCAGCAGCCGGCAGGGCCCAAATGAAAAACTGTTTTTT; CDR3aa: CASSRQGPNEKLFF
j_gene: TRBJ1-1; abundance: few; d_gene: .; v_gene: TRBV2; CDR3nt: TGTGCCAGCAGTGCGATCCACAGGGAGACTGAAGCTTTCTTT; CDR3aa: CASSAIHRETEAFF
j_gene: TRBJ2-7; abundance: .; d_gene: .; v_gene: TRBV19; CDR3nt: TGTGCCAGTAGTTTTCTGGGGACCTACGAGCAGTACTTC; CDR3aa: CASSFLGTYEQYF
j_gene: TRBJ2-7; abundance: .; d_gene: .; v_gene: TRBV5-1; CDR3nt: TGCGCCAGCAGCTTTAACCGGGACACACGTTCCTACGAGCAGTACTTC; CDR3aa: CASSFNRDTRSYEQYF
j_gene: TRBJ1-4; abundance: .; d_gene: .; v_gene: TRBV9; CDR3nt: TGTGCCAGCAGCGGAGGAGGGGTTTATGAAAAACTGTTTTTT; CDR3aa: CASSGGGVYEKLFF
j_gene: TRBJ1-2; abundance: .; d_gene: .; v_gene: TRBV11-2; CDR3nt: TGTGCCAGCAGCTCAGTCTCGAACGCGGGGGGCAAGGGTGGCTACACCTTC; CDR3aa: CASSSVSNAGGKGGYTF
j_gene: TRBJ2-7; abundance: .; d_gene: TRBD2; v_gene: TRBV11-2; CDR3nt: TGTGCCAGCAGTCCGTGGGGACTAGCGGGAGTAGGCTCCTACGAGCAGTACTTC; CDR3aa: CASSPWGLAGVGSYEQYF
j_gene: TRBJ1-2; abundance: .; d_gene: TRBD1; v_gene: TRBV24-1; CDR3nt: TGTGCCACCAGTGAGGGGGACAGAGGCTACACCTTC; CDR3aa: CATSEGDRGYTF
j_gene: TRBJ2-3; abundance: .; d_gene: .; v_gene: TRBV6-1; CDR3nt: TGTGCGGTGGGGGTACCATCCTTGGATACGCAGTATTTT; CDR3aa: CAVGVPSLDTQYF
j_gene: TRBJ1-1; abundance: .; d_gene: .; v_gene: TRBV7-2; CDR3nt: TGTGCCAGCAGCTTAGGACTTCGGATCGGGCCTGAAGCTTTCTTT; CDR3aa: CASSLGLRIGPEAFF
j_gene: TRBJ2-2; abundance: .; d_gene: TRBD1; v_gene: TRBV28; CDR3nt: TGTGCCAGCAGCCCCGGACAGGGAGGAGGCGGGGAGCTGTTTTTT; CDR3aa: CASSPGQGGGGELFF
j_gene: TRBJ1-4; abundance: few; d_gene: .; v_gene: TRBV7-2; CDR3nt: TGTGCCAGCAGCTTAGGGGCAGGGGTGGTAGCAACTAATGAAAAACTGTTTTTT; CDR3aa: CASSLGAGVVATNEKLFF
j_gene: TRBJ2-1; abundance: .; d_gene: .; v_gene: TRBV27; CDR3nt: TGTGCCAGCAGTCGGTCGACAGGGGATGGCGGGAGGGCCTTTAATGAGCAGTTCTTC; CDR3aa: CASSRSTGDGGRAFNEQFF
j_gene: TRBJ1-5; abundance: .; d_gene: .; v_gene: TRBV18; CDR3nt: TGTGCCAGCTCCCGTGGACGGACAGACATTTCGGGCAATCAGCCCCAGCATTTT; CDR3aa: CASSRGRTDISGNQPQHF
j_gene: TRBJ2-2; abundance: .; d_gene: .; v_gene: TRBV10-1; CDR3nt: TGCGCCAGCAGTGAAGCAGGGGATACCGGGGAGCTGTTTTTT; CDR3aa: CASSEAGDTGELFF
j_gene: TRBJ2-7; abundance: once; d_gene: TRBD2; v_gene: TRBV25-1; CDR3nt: TGTGCCAGCAGTGCGGGGGGGTGGTACGAGCAGTACTTC; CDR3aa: CASSAGGWYEQYF
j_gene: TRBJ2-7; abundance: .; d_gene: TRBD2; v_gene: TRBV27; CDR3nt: TGTGCCAGCAGTTTGAGGACTAGCGGGAGCTACGAGCAGTACTTC; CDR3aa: CASSLRTSGSYEQYF
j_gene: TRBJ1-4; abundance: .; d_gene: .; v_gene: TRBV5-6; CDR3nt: TGTGCCAGCAGCTTGGCCTGGGGGGTTGCTGAAAAACTGTTTTTT; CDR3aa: CASSLAWGVAEKLFF
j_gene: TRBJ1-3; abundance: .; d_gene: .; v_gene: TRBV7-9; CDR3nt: TGTGCCAGCAGCTTGTCTGGAAACACCATATATTTT; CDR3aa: CASSLSGNTIYF
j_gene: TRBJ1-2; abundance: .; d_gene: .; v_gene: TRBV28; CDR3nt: TGTGCCAGCAGTTTAAATGGACTTGGCTACACCTTC; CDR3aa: CASSLNGLGYTF
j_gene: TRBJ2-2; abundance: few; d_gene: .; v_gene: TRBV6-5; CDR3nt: TGTGCCAGCAGTACAGGGACCGGGGAGCTGTTTTTT; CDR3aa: CASSTGTGELFF
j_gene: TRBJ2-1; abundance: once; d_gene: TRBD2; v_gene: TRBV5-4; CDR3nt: TGTGCCAGCAGCTCGGGAGGAGGACGCTCCTACAATGAGCAGTTCTTC; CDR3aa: CASSSGGGRSYNEQFF
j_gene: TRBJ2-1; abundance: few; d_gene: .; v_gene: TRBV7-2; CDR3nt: TGTGCCAGCAGCACAACACCAGGGGGGCCCTCAGGTGAGCAGTTCTTC; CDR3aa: CASSTTPGGPSGEQFF
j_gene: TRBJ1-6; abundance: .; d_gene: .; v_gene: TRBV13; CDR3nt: TGTGCCAGCAGCTTACAGGGAATGTCCTATAATTCACCCCTCCACTTT; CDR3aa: CASSLQGMSYNSPLHF
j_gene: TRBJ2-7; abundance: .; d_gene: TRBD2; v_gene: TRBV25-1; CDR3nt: TGTGCCAGCAGAGAGCGACTAGCGGGACCCTACGAGCAGTACTTC; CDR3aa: CASRERLAGPYEQYF
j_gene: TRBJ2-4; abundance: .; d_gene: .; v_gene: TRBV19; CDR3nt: TGTGCCAGTTCCGGCGGGGGCAATTTCCAAAACATTCAGTACTTC; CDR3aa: CASSGGGNFQNIQYF
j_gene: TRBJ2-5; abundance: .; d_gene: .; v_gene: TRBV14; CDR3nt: TGTGCCAGCAGCCCCCCCCGGGAAAAGCCCTTTGGTACGGCCGGCCGGGAGACCCAGTACTTC; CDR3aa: CASSPPREKPFGTAGRETQYF
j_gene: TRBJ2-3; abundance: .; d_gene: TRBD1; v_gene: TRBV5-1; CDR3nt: TGCGCCAGCAGCCCCGGGACAGGGAATCCGACTGATAAAGATACGCAGTATTTT; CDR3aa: CASSPGTGNPTDKDTQYF
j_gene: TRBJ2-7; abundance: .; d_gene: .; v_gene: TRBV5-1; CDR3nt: TGCGCCAGCAGCTTTCTAATTACGTCGGGCGAGCAGTACTTC; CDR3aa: CASSFLITSGEQYF
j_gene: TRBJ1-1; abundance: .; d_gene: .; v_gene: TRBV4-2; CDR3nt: TGTGCCAGCAGCCAAGATCTCCGGGCTAACACTGAAGCTTTCTTT; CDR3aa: CASSQDLRANTEAFF
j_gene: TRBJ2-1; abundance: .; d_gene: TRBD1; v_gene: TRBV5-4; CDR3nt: TGTGCCAGCAGCACGGGACAGGGATACAATGAGCAGTTCTTC; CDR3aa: CASSTGQGYNEQFF
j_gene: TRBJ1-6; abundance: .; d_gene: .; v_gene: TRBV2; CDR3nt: TGTGCCAGCAACAGTGACTTGGGTAATTCACCCCTCCACTTT; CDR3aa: CASNSDLGNSPLHF
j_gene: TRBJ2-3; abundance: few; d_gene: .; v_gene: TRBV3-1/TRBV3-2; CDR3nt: TGTGCCAGCAGCCCCCGGCCTTTCCTTACAGATACGCAGTATTTT; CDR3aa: CASSPRPFLTDTQYF
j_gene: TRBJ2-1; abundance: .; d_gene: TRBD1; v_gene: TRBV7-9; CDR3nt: TGTGCCAGCAGCTTCAAGGGGACAGTATACAATGAGCAGTTCTTC; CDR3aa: CASSFKGTVYNEQFF
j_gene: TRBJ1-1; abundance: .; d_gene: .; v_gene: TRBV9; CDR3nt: TGTGCCAGCAGTTCCTTGGGGGGTCGGCACACTGAAGCTTTCTTT; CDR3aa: CASSSLGGRHTEAFF
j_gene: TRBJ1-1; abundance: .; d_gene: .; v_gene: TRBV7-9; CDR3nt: TGTGCCAGCAGCAGGGAGAACACTGAAGCTTTCTTT; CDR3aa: CASSRENTEAFF
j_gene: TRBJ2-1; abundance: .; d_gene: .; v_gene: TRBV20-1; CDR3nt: TGCAGTGCTAGTCCCACTAATGAGCAGTTCTTC; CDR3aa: CSASPTNEQFF
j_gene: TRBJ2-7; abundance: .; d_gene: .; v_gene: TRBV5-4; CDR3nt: TGTGCCAGCACCACTAGCCCGGGACACTACATGGGCTACGAGCAGTACTTC; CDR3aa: CASTTSPGHYMGYEQYF
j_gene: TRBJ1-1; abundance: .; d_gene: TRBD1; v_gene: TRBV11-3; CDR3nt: TGTGCCAGCAGCTTAGGAGGGGGCACCACTTACACTGAAGCTTTCTTT; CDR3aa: CASSLGGGTTYTEAFF
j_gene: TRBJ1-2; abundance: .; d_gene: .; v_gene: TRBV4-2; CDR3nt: TGTGCCAGCAGCCAAGATGGCGCGGACTCTAACTATGGCTACACCTTC; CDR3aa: CASSQDGADSNYGYTF
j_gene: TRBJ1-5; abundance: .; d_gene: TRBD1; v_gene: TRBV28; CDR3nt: TGTGCCAGCAGTTTAGCCCCCCTTACCAGGGGGAACCTTAATCAGCCCCAGCATTTT; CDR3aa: CASSLAPLTRGNLNQPQHF